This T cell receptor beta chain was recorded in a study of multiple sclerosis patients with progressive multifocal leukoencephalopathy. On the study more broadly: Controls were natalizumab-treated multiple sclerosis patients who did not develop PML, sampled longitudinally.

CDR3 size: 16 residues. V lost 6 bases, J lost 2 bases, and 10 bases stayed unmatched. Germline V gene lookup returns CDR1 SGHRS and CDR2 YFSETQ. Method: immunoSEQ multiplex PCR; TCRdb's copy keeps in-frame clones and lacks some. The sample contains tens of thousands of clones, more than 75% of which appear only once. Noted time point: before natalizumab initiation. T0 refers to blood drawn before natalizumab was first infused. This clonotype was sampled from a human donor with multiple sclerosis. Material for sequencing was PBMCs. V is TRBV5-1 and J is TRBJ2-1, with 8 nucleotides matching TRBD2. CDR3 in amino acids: CASTKAAGETYNEQFF. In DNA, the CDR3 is TGCGCCAGCACCAAGGCAGCGGGGGAGACCTACAATGAGCAGTTCTTC.